Listed below are T cell receptor beta chains from one sample, sequenced in a study of cytomegalovirus exposure and HLA in healthy donors. The assay was immunoSEQ multiplex PCR, and TCRdb's table has in-frame clones only and misses some. Among 150,000 to 200,000 clones listed, about 75% were seen once. Sequenced input: PBMCs. The receptors were gathered from a man aged 40-49 years in good health and CMV-seropositive. CDR3s include the opening cysteine and the closing phenylalanine or tryptophan. D genes are given only for firm matches. Clone size appears in some rows only: once, few, many, or a class for an expanded clone.

TRBJ2-1,TRBV7-2,TRBD2,.,CASSLGLAGGLNEQFF,TGTGCCAGCAGCCTGGGACTAGCGGGAGGGCTCAATGAGCAGTTCTTC
TRBJ2-3,TRBV11-3,.,.,CASSLRPSGTDTQYF,TGTGCCAGCAGCCTACGGCCTAGCGGCACAGATACGCAGTATTTT
TRBJ2-3,TRBV30,TRBD2,.,CAWRGLVSADTQYF,TGTGCCTGGAGAGGACTAGTCAGCGCAGATACGCAGTATTTT
TRBJ2-5,TRBV6-6,.,.,CASSSQIQETQYF,TGTGCCAGCAGCTCCCAGATTCAAGAGACCCAGTACTTC
TRBJ2-5,TRBV19,TRBD2,.,CASSIVIRTSGRNQAQYF,TGTGCCAGTAGTATCGTCATTCGGACTAGCGGGAGGAATCAGGCCCAGTACTTC
TRBJ2-1,TRBV27,TRBD1,.,CASSLDRDRARITEQFF,TGTGCCAGCAGTCTCGACCGGGACAGGGCTCGAATAACGGAGCAGTTCTTC
TRBJ2-7,TRBV6-1,TRBD2,.,CASSPSGIFSYEQYF,TGTGCCAGCAGTCCTAGCGGGATATTTAGCTACGAGCAGTACTTC
TRBJ1-4,TRBV11-1,TRBD1,.,CASSQTGTGDQKLFF,TGTGCCAGCAGTCAAACCGGGACAGGGGACCAAAAACTGTTTTTT
TRBJ1-5,TRBV6-5,TRBD1,once,CASRPPQGLDQPQHF,TGTGCCAGCAGGCCCCCACAGGGGTTGGATCAGCCCCAGCATTTT
TRBJ2-7,TRBV18,TRBD1,once,CASSETGFGYEQYF,TGTGCCAGCTCAGAGACAGGGTTTGGCTACGAGCAGTACTTC
TRBJ2-7,TRBV6-1,.,.,CASSAVGTGVPTSYEQYF,TGTGCCAGCAGTGCAGTGGGGACTGGAGTCCCCACCTCCTACGAGCAGTACTTC
TRBJ2-7,TRBV28,TRBD1,.,CASSMTGGSDEQYF,TGTGCCAGCAGTATGACAGGGGGATCGGACGAGCAGTACTTC
TRBJ2-5,TRBV30,TRBD2,.,CAWTSGNQETQYF,TGTGCCTGGACTAGCGGGAATCAAGAGACCCAGTACTTC
TRBJ2-7,TRBV28,.,.,CASSFAGSVNEQYF,TGTGCCAGCAGTTTTGCCGGGAGCGTCAACGAGCAGTACTTC
TRBJ2-4,TRBV7-2,.,few,CASSLQGTPNTKNIQYF,TGTGCCAGCAGCTTACAAGGGACACCTAATACCAAAAACATTCAGTACTTC
TRBJ2-2,TRBV2,.,.,CASSLFNSVTGELFF,TGTGCCAGCAGTTTATTCAATTCGGTCACCGGGGAGCTGTTTTTT
TRBJ2-3,TRBV7-2,.,once,CASSLALDGADTQYF,TGTGCCAGCAGCTTAGCGCTAGACGGGGCAGATACGCAGTATTTT
TRBJ1-2,TRBV2,.,few,CASSPGDGYGYTF,TGTGCCAGCTCGCCGGGGGATGGCTATGGCTACACCTTC
TRBJ2-7,TRBV11-2,.,.,CASSLGLNRDAAQYF,TGTGCCAGCAGCTTAGGGCTAAACAGGGATGCTGCGCAGTACTTC
TRBJ2-1,TRBV6-5,TRBD2,once,CASRAASGINEQFF,TGTGCCAGCCGCGCGGCTAGCGGGATAAATGAGCAGTTCTTC
TRBJ2-7,TRBV5-4,TRBD2,.,CASSPPPLAGATEQYF,TGTGCCAGCAGCCCCCCCCCGCTAGCGGGAGCTACCGAGCAGTACTTC
TRBJ2-7,TRBV6-5,.,.,CASRKATGSSHEQYF,TGTGCCAGCAGGAAAGCCACAGGGTCCAGCCACGAGCAGTACTTC
TRBJ2-7,TRBV28,TRBD2,once,CASSLPLGPSGRALIGYEQYF,TGTGCCAGCAGTTTACCCCTCGGCCCCAGCGGGAGGGCACTAATTGGCTACGAGCAGTACTTC
TRBJ2-2,TRBV5-8,TRBD2,.,CASSLGLAASTGELFF,TGTGCCAGCAGCCTGGGACTAGCGGCTTCCACCGGGGAGCTGTTTTTT
TRBJ2-7,TRBV30,.,.,CAWSSYFYEQYF,TGTGCCTGGAGTAGTTACTTCTACGAGCAGTACTTC
TRBJ2-6,TRBV25-1,.,.,CASSPGVGGANVLTF,TGTGCCAGCAGCCCGGGAGTAGGGGGGGCCAACGTCCTGACTTTC
TRBJ1-1,TRBV5-1,TRBD1,.,CASSLRQGNTEAFF,TGCGCCAGCAGTCTCCGACAGGGCAACACTGAAGCTTTCTTT
TRBJ2-1,TRBV5-4,TRBD2,few,CASSLAGGINEQFF,TGTGCCAGCTCACTAGCGGGAGGTATCAATGAGCAGTTCTTC
TRBJ2-7,TRBV28,TRBD2,.,CASSRGLAGVEQYF,TGTGCCAGCAGCAGAGGACTAGCGGGAGTAGAGCAGTACTTC
TRBJ2-5,TRBV6-1,.,once,CASSEGGHRQETQYF,TGTGCCAGCAGTGAAGGGGGGCATAGACAAGAGACCCAGTACTTC
TRBJ2-7,TRBV9,TRBD1,.,CASSVDTGGYEQYF,TGTGCCAGCAGCGTGGACACAGGGGGCTACGAGCAGTACTTC
TRBJ1-1,TRBV11-2,.,.,CASSYGQMNTEAFF,TGTGCCAGCAGCTACGGACAGATGAACACTGAAGCTTTCTTT
TRBJ1-1,TRBV7-9,.,.,CASSRGGRGNTEAFF,TGTGCCAGCAGCCGCGGCGGCAGGGGGAACACTGAAGCTTTCTTT
TRBJ2-7,TRBV19,TRBD1,.,CASRSGQSHSYEQYF,TGTGCCAGTAGATCGGGACAGTCTCACTCCTACGAGCAGTACTTC
TRBJ2-7,TRBV28,TRBD2,.,CASSSGLAGPYEQYF,TGTGCCAGCAGTTCGGGACTAGCGGGACCTTACGAGCAGTACTTC
TRBJ2-1,TRBV21-1,.,.,CASPLGLGVPSSSYNEQFF,TGTGCCAGTCCGCTAGGGCTAGGGGTCCCATCGAGCTCCTACAATGAGCAGTTCTTC
TRBJ2-1,TRBV2,.,.,CASSEALRGDNEQFF,TGTGCCAGCAGTGAAGCGCTTCGGGGAGACAATGAGCAGTTCTTC
TRBJ2-2,TRBV7-6,TRBD1,.,CASSLASMGQGYTGELFF,TGTGCCAGCAGCTTAGCGTCTATGGGACAGGGCTACACCGGGGAGCTGTTTTTT
TRBJ2-1,TRBV7-8,TRBD2,.,CASSHPSGLVHNEQFF,TGTGCCAGCAGCCACCCTTCGGGACTAGTCCACAATGAGCAGTTCTTC
TRBJ2-2,TRBV19,TRBD1,.,CASSGGQGARGANTGELFF,TGTGCCAGTAGTGGGGGACAGGGGGCGCGAGGGGCCAACACCGGGGAGCTGTTTTTT
TRBJ1-2,TRBV11-3,TRBD1,.,CASSPGGEVYGYTF,TGTGCCAGCAGTCCAGGGGGAGAAGTCTATGGCTACACCTTC
TRBJ2-3,TRBV5-1,TRBD2,.,CASSLVLAVGVDTQYF,TGCGCCAGCAGCTTGGTACTAGCGGTTGGGGTAGATACGCAGTATTTT
TRBJ1-1,TRBV6-5,.,few,CASSYGRGNTEAFF,TGTGCCAGCAGTTATGGCAGGGGGAACACTGAAGCTTTCTTT
TRBJ2-7,TRBV4-1,TRBD2,.,CASSQGPPGLAVYEQYF,TGCGCCAGCAGCCAAGGCCCTCCGGGACTAGCGGTCTACGAGCAGTACTTC
TRBJ2-3,TRBV2,TRBD2,once,CASSPTSGFTDTQYF,TGTGCCAGCAGTCCGACTAGCGGATTCACAGATACGCAGTATTTT
TRBJ2-7,TRBV7-9,.,few,CASSLLGGEQYF,TGTGCCAGCAGCCTGTTGGGGGGAGAGCAGTACTTC
TRBJ1-6,TRBV6-6,.,few,CASSYSPYNSPLHF,TGTGCCAGCAGTTACAGCCCCTATAATTCACCCCTCCACTTT
TRBJ2-1,TRBV11-2,.,once,CASSLENRNNEQFF,TGTGCCAGCAGCTTAGAGAACAGAAACAATGAGCAGTTCTTC
TRBJ2-7,TRBV7-9,.,.,CASSLVGSPSYEQYF,TGTGCCAGCAGCTTAGTTGGCAGTCCCTCCTACGAGCAGTACTTC
TRBJ2-2,TRBV27,.,.,CASSYSRTGGTGELFF,TGTGCCAGCAGTTACTCACGGACCGGGGGTACCGGGGAGCTGTTTTTT
TRBJ2-5,TRBV5-1,TRBD1,.,CASSPGTGNQEAQYF,TGCGCCAGCAGCCCTGGGACAGGCAACCAAGAGGCCCAGTACTTC
TRBJ1-4,TRBV28,TRBD1,.,CASSQTGGWEKLFF,TGTGCCAGCAGCCAGACAGGGGGATGGGAAAAACTGTTTTTT
TRBJ2-5,TRBV2,.,.,CASNSAGAIEGTQYF,TGTGCCAGCAATTCGGCGGGGGCAATAGAGGGGACCCAGTACTTC
TRBJ1-1,TRBV6-1,.,.,CASSEDYRQPMRAFF,TGTGCCAGCAGTGAAGATTATAGGCAGCCGATGCGGGCTTTCTTT